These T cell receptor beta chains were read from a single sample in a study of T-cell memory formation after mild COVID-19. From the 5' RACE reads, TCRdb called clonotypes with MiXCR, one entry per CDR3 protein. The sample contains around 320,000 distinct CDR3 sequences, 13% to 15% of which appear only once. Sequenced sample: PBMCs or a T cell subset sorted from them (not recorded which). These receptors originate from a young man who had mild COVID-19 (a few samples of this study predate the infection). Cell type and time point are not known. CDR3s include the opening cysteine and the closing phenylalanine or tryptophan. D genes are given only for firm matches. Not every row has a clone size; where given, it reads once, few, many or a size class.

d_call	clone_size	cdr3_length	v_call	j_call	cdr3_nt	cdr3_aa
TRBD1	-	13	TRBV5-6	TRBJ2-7	TGTGCCAGCAGCGGGGGACAGGGATACGAGCAGTACTTC	CASSGGQGYEQYF
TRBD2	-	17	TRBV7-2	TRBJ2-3	TGTGCCAGCAGCTTAGTTCTGTCGGGGGGGCCAGGAGATACGCAGTATTTT	CASSLVLSGGPGDTQYF
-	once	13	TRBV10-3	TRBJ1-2	TGTGCCATCAGTGAAGGGGGGGTTTATGGCTACACCTTC	CAISEGGVYGYTF
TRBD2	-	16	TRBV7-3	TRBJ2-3	TGTGCCAGCAGCTCCCGGACTAGCGGGGGAGGGGATACGCAGTATTTT	CASSSRTSGGGDTQYF
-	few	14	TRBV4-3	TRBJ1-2	TGCGCCAGCAGCCAAGATATACTGGTCTATGGCTACACCTTC	CASSQDILVYGYTF
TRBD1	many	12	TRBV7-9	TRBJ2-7	TGTGCCAGCAGCGGGACAGTCTACGAGCAGTACTTC	CASSGTVYEQYF
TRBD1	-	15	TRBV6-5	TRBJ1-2	TGTGCCAGCAGTAGCCGGGACAGGTTATACTATGGCTACACCTTC	CASSSRDRLYYGYTF
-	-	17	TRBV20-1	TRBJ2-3	TGCAGTGCCATCAGATGGGGCAGGGGAGCCAGCACAGATACGCAGTATTTT	CSAIRWGRGASTDTQYF
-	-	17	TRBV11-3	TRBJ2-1	TGTGCCAGCGCACCGGGACCTAAATTTAGCTCCTACAATGAGCAGTTCTTC	CASAPGPKFSSYNEQFF
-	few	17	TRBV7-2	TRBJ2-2	TGTGCCAGCAGCTTAATTGGGCAGGCTAGTTCAACGGGGGAGCTGTTTTTT	CASSLIGQASSTGELFF
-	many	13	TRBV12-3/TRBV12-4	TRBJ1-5	TGTGCCAGCAGTTACGGGGAGGGTCAGCCCCAGCATTTT	CASSYGEGQPQHF
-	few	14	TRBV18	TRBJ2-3	TGTGCCAGCTCAATCTCTGAATCCGCAGATACGCAGTATTTT	CASSISESADTQYF
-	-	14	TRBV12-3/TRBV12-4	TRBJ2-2	TGTGCCAGCAGTCTCCGATGGGGGACCGGGGAGCTGTTTTTT	CASSLRWGTGELFF
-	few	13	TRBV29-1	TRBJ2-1	TGCAGCGTTGCTGGGCCCCTTTACAATGAGCAGTTCTTC	CSVAGPLYNEQFF
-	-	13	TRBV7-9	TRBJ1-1	TGTGCCAGCAGTAAAGGGGGGAGCACTGAAGCTTTCTTT	CASSKGGSTEAFF
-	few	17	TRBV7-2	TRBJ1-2	TGTGCCAGCAGTAGAGAGGGGAGCCTAGACAGTAACTATGGCTACACCTTC	CASSREGSLDSNYGYTF
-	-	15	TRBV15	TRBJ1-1	TGTGCCACCACCAGAGATCGGGGACCCCACGCTGAAGCTTTCTTT	CATTRDRGPHAEAFF
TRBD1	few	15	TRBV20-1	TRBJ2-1	TGCAGTGCTAGGGACAGGGCCCTACTTAGGAATGAGCAGTTCTTC	CSARDRALLRNEQFF
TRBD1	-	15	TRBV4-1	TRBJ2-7	TGCGCCAGCAGCCTAGAGACAGGGTCTGGGTACGAGCAGTACTTC	CASSLETGSGYEQYF
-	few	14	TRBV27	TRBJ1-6	TGTGCCAGCAGCGCAGATTACGGTAATTCACCCCTCCACTTT	CASSADYGNSPLHF
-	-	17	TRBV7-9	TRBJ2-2	TGTGCCAGCAGCTTTAGAGGGGGACGGGCGAACACCGGGGAGCTGTTTTTT	CASSFRGGRANTGELFF
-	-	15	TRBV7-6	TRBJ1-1	TGTGCCAGCACCTCCGGGGCTCACCCCAACACTGAAGCTTTCTTT	CASTSGAHPNTEAFF
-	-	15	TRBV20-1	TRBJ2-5	TGCAGTGCTAGCCATGACACCTCCGGGGAAGAGACCCAGTACTTC	CSASHDTSGEETQYF
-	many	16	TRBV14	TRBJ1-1	TGTGCCAGCAGCCACCTGATCCGGGACGAGTTTACTGAAGCTTTCTTT	CASSHLIRDEFTEAFF
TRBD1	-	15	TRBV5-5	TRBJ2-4	TGTGCCAGCAGCTTAGGGCCCGGACAGGAAAACATTCAGTACTTC	CASSLGPGQENIQYF
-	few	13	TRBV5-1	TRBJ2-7	TGCGCCAGCAGCGAAGAAGGGTCGGGCGAGCAGTACTTC	CASSEEGSGEQYF
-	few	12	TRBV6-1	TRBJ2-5	TGTGCCAGCAGTGCCCAGGGGGAGACCCAGTACTTC	CASSAQGETQYF
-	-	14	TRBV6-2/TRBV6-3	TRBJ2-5	TGTGCCAGCTCGGAACGGGGAGCATTGGCGACCCAGTACTTC	CASSERGALATQYF
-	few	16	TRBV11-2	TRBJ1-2	TGTGCCAGCAGCTTAGATCTGGCAGGGCGTACCTATGGCTACACCTTC	CASSLDLAGRTYGYTF
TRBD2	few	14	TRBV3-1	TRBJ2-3	TGTGCCAGCAGAGAGGGGACTAGCGTTAACACGCAGTATTTT	CASREGTSVNTQYF
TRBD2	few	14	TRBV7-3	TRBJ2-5	TGTGCCAGCGCCCGACTAGCGGGTCAAGAGACCCAGTACTTC	CASARLAGQETQYF
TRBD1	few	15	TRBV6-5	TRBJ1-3	TGTGCCAGCAGTTACTTCCGGGACAGGAGAATCACCATATATTTT	CASSYFRDRRITIYF
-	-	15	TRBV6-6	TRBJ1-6	TGTGCCAGCAGTACACAGGTCTCGGGTAATTCACCCCTCCACTTT	CASSTQVSGNSPLHF
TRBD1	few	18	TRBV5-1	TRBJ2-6	TGCGCCAGCAGCCCTGGGACAGGAAGCCCTCGTGGGGCCAACGTCCTGACTTTC	CASSPGTGSPRGANVLTF
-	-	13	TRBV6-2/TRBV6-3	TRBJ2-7	TGTGCCAGCAGTATAAGACAGGCCTACGAGCAGTACTTC	CASSIRQAYEQYF
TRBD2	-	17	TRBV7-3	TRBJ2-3	TGTGCCAGCAGCTTATCGGGGCTAGCGGGGGGTCTAGATACGCAGTATTTT	CASSLSGLAGGLDTQYF
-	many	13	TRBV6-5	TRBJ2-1	TGTGCCAGCAGTACGACGGTGGACAATGAGCAGTTCTTC	CASSTTVDNEQFF
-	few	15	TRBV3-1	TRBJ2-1	TGTGCCAGCAGCCAAGGGGCGGGGGCCACGAATGAGCAGTTCTTC	CASSQGAGATNEQFF
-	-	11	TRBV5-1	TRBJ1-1	TGCGCCAGCAGCTTGGGACAGAAAGCTTTCTTT	CASSLGQKAFF
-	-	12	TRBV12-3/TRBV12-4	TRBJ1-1	TGTGCCAGCAGTTTCGGGGGCGCGGGGCCCTTCTTT	CASSFGGAGPFF
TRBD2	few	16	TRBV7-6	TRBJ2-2	TGTGCCAGCAGCCCCCGGACTAGCTCGAACACCGGGGAGCTGTTTTTT	CASSPRTSSNTGELFF
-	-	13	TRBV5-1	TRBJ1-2	TGCGCCAGCAGCCTGACGATGAACTATGGCTACACCTTC	CASSLTMNYGYTF
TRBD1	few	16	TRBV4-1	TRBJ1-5	TGCGCCAGCAGCCACGGGACAGGGGGCTCTAGACAGCCCCAGCATTTT	CASSHGTGGSRQPQHF
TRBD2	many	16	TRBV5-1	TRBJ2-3	TGCGCCAGCAGCTTGTTCCGGGGGGGATCAACAGATACGCAGTATTTT	CASSLFRGGSTDTQYF
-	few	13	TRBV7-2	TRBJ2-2	TGTGCCAGCACCCTGGTGGGCGGCGGGGAGCTGTTTTTT	CASTLVGGGELFF
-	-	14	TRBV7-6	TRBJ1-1	TGTGCCAGCAGCGTGTTTGGAGGGAGCACTGAAGCTTTCTTT	CASSVFGGSTEAFF
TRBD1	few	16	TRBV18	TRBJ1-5	TGTGCCAGCTCACCAACAGGACAGGGGGCGGGTCAGCCCCAGCATTTT	CASSPTGQGAGQPQHF
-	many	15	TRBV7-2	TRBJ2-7	TGTGCCAGCAGCTCCGGGGGTGCAGGCGCCTACGAGCAGTACTTC	CASSSGGAGAYEQYF
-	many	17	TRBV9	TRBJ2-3	TGTGCCAGCAGCGTAACCCCCGGGAGGGGGCGAACAGATACGCAGTATTTT	CASSVTPGRGRTDTQYF
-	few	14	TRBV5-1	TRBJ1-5	TGCGCCAGCAGTTCAGGGGAGAGGAATCAGCCCCAGCATTTT	CASSSGERNQPQHF